Below, 19 T cell receptor beta chains from the same sample are listed, as sequenced in a study of shared clonotypes between healthy human individuals. The table came from immunoSEQ multiplex PCR; TCRdb's copy has only in-frame clones and leaves some out. Of roughly 2,000,000 clones in the sample, just under 95% were seen once. The naive CD8 fraction comprised CD45RO-negative cells positively selected for CCR7 and excluded terminally differentiated effector memory CD45RA+ cells. Sequencing used naive CD8+ T cells from PBMCs. These receptors were taken from a man aged 18 to 30 in good health. Some clones in this sample may be carry-over from other donors' samples.

V gene TRBV9 combines with J gene TRBJ1-1; D is uncertain. The CDR3 consists of 16 residues. Trimming left V 4 bases short and J 0 bases short, with 16 bases between. CDR1 SGDLS and CDR2 YYNGEE come from the germline V gene. The CDR3 nucleotides read TGTGCCAGCAGCCCAACCGTGGGCACCATGAACACTGAAGCTTTCTTT. Translation gives CASSPTVGTMNTEAFF.

This clone has only one observation. The chain carries TRBV9 and TRBJ2-2, with D maybe TRBD2 (5 bases). V dropped 2 bases and J dropped 3 bases, with 14 bases sitting between them. Germline values: CDR1 SGDLS, CDR2 YYNGEE. CDR3 length equals 16 residues. This CDR3 reads CASSVFEGEDTGELFF. CDR3 in DNA: TGTGCCAGCAGCGTGTTTGAGGGTGAGGACACCGGGGAGCTGTTTTTT.

The table lists this clone with a count of one. Other DNA variants within this sample encode the same CDR3. The V and J genes are TRBV6-1 and TRBJ2-2; weak D call: TRBD1 (6 bases). The CDR3 runs 15 residues. The V gene's germline CDR1 is MNHNS and CDR2 SASEGT. V lost 1 base and J 2 bases, leaving 8 bases between the germline ends. The DNA of the CDR3 is TGTGCCAGCAGTGAAGGGACAGCTAACACCGGGGAGCTGTTTTTT. Its translation is CASSEGTANTGELFF.

The chain couples TRBV6-1 to TRBJ1-1; 7 nucleotides agree with TRBD1. The CDR3 has 15 residues. The germline V gene has CDR1 MNHNS and CDR2 SASEGT. The V segment lost 1 base and the J segment 2 bases; nucleotides outside the gene matches: 4. CDR3 residues: CASSEEGTVNTEAFF. CDR3 coding DNA: TGTGCCAGCAGTGAAGAGGGGACAGTCAACACTGAAGCTTTCTTT.

The chain uses TRBV14 and TRBJ2-7; D is unresolved. The CDR3 covers 14 residues. Germline CDR1 reads SGHDN; CDR2 reads FVKESK. V was clipped by 1 base and J by 6 bases, with 13 bases between them. The DNA for the CDR3 is TGTGCCAGCAGCCAAGGATCGACCCACCCCGAGCAGTACTTC. Translating it yields CASSQGSTHPEQYF.

V and J are TRBV19 and TRBJ2-1; 8 bases are a match to TRBD2. Looked up from germline, CDR1 is LNHDA and CDR2 is SQIVND (reference sequence). There are 11 residues in the CDR3. Trimming removed 7 bases from V and 15 bases from J; junction bases left unmatched: 8. The CDR3 sequence is CASTSPGGVFF. CDR3 nucleotide sequence: TGTGCCAGTACTTCCCCGGGAGGGGTGTTCTTC.

On this clone itself: Other DNA variants within this sample encode the same CDR3. The V and J genes are TRBV5-5 and TRBJ2-5; the D gene is possibly TRBD1 (5 bases). Germline V gene data show CDR1 as SGHKS and CDR2 as YYEKEE (reference sequence). The ends were cut back, 0 bases at V and 1 base at J, with 10 bases in the middle. This CDR3 spans 15 amino acids. This chain's CDR3 is CASSLGQRLQETQYF. The CDR3 DNA reads as TGTGCCAGCAGCTTGGGACAGCGACTCCAAGAGACCCAGTACTTC.

The chain links TRBV6-5 to TRBJ1-1, with D possibly TRBD1 on 6 matching bases. From germline, CDR1 is MNHEY and CDR2 SVGAGI. Trimming took off 6 bases at V and 1 base at J, with 12 bases between the two ends. The CDR3 covers 14 residues. The CDR3 reads CASSYRDPNTEAFF. The CDR3 DNA sequence: TGTGCCAGCAGCTACAGGGACCCGAACACTGAAGCTTTCTTT.

This sequence joins TRBV11-2 and TRBJ2-3; 8 bases map to TRBD2. V gave up 3 bases and J gave up 2 bases; unmatched junction bases: 4. CDR3 size: 15 residues. Germline lookup yields CDR1 SGHAT and CDR2 FQNNGV. The CDR3: CASSLVLAVTDTQYF. Here the CDR3 DNA reads TGTGCCAGCAGCTTGGTACTAGCGGTCACAGATACGCAGTATTTT.

This chain joins TRBV28 and TRBJ2-1, with 9 bases that match TRBD2. The V and J ends lost 3 bases and 0 bases, in that order; junction bases with no gene match: 6. The V gene's germline CDR1 is MDHEN and CDR2 SYDVKM. The CDR3 spans 17 residues. Written as DNA, the CDR3 is TGTGCCAGCAGTTTTCGACTAGCGGAGGGCTCCTACAATGAGCAGTTCTTC. It is translated as CASSFRLAEGSYNEQFF.

V and J are TRBV18 and TRBJ2-1; D is undetermined. Germline V gives CDR1 KGHSH, CDR2 LQKENI. The CDR3 loop spans 14 amino acids. V lost 0 bases and J lost 6, with 9 bases in between. The CDR3 spells CASSPPLFPNEQFF. Written as DNA, the CDR3 is TGTGCCAGCTCACCACCACTATTCCCCAATGAGCAGTTCTTC.

The chain combines TRBV2 with TRBJ2-1, with 12 nucleotides matching TRBD2. The germline CDR1 and CDR2 sequences are SNHLY and FYNNEI. The CDR3 contains 15 residues. V lost 6 bases and J lost 2; bases outside the gene matches: 2. In nucleotides, the CDR3 is TGTGCCAGCAGAGCTAGCGGGAGGGCCTACAATGAGCAGTTCTTC. This translates into CASRASGRAYNEQFF.

The V call is TRBV7-9, the J call TRBJ1-2; D gene unclear. There are 16 residues in the CDR3. Trimming cost V 1 base and J 6 bases, with 18 bases left between them. Germline V gives CDR1 SEHNR, CDR2 FQNEAQ (reference sequence). CDR3 sequence (DNA): TGTGCCAGCAGCTTAGACCCCCACACCTTAGCCCATGGCTACACCTTC. This sequence encodes CASSLDPHTLAHGYTF. The full variable domain, with the rest looked up from reference TRBV7-9 and TRBJ1-2, is DTGVSQNPRHKITKRGQNVTFRCDPISEHNRLYWYRQTLGQGPEFLTYFQNEAQLEKSRLLSDRFSAERPKGSFSTLEIQRTEQGDSAMYLCASSLDPHTLAHGYTFGSGTRLTVV.

The rearrangement links TRBV7-9 to TRBJ1-1; 9 bases agree with TRBD1. The J segment lost 5 bases and the V segment lost 2 bases, leaving 15 bases of the junction unmatched. The length of the CDR3 is 18 residues. The V gene's germline CDR1 is SEHNR and CDR2 FQNEAQ (reference sequence). The CDR3 loop reads CASSLPRDREPLGTEAFF. In nucleotides, the CDR3 is TGTGCCAGCAGCTTACCCCGGGACAGGGAACCCTTAGGTACTGAAGCTTTCTTT.

The chain uses TRBV7-9 and TRBJ2-7; possibly TRBD2 for D (6 bases). The CDR3 is 16 residues long. V was clipped by 5 bases and J by 3 bases, with 20 bases between them. Germline V gene lookup returns CDR1 SEHNR and CDR2 FQNEAQ (reference sequence). DNA of the CDR3: TGTGCCAGCAGCCCAGGGACGGAGGGTTACATCTACGAGCAGTACTTC. Amino acid sequence: CASSPGTEGYIYEQYF.

The V gene is TRBV28, the J gene TRBJ2-3, with D tentatively TRBD2 (5 bases). Germline assignment: CDR1 MDHEN and CDR2 SYDVKM. The CDR3 totals 17 residues. Trimming stripped 2 bases from V and 0 bases from J, with 15 bases between. The CDR3 sequence: CASSLPLGLISTDTQYF. The CDR3 bases are TGTGCCAGCAGTTTACCCCTAGGACTTATTAGCACAGATACGCAGTATTTT.

The sample holds one count of this clone. This chain links TRBV25-1 with TRBJ1-3; 9 bases agree with TRBD1. The CDR3 spans 14 residues. Germline loops: CDR1 MGHDK, CDR2 SYGVNS. V lost 4 bases, J lost 2 bases, and 0 bases stayed unmatched. This CDR3 reads CASSGTGAGNTIYF. The CDR3 DNA sequence: TGTGCCAGCAGTGGGACAGGGGCTGGAAACACCATATATTTT.

The V call is TRBV6-1, the J call TRBJ2-7; TRBD2 is a possible D gene (5 bases). The germline gives CDR1 MNHNS, CDR2 SASEGT. The CDR3 consists of 17 residues. The V end was cut by 2 bases, the J end by 2 bases, with 19 bases between. As DNA, the CDR3 is TGTGCCAGCAGTGAAATGGGTAATACGGGAAGACCCTACGAGCAGTACTTC. It specifies CASSEMGNTGRPYEQYF.

V gene TRBV11-2 combines with J gene TRBJ2-1; D perhaps matches TRBD2 (5 bases). Germline V gives CDR1 SGHAT, CDR2 FQNNGV. The CDR3 totals 16 residues. V was cut by 1 base and J by 1 base, with 11 bases left in between. This chain's CDR3 is CASSLGPSWSYNEQFF. The CDR3 DNA reads TGTGCCAGCAGCTTAGGGCCTAGCTGGTCCTACAATGAGCAGTTCTTC.